This T cell receptor (beta chain) was sequenced for a study of CD8+CD57+ T cells in acquired aplastic anemia. This CDR3 is built from 13 residues. Germline loops: CDR1 SGHNT, CDR2 YENEEA. V dropped 5 bases and J dropped 5; count of bases not matched to a gene: 6. Genomic DNA, serving as template, underwent TCR beta VDJ and CDR3 profiling. TCRdb ran MiXCR on the reads and lists one entry per CDR3 protein. The sample carries about 160,000 distinct CDR3 sequences, 35% to 55% recorded once. The chain links TRBV11-3 to TRBJ2-7, with 7 bases aligning to TRBD1. This TCR came from a human donor in good health. The sample comprised sorted CD4+, CD8+, or CD8+CD57+ T cells (not recorded which) from PBMCs. The CDR3 DNA reads TGTGCCAGCAGCGACGGGACAGTCAACGAGCAGTACTTC. Residues: CASSDGTVNEQYF.